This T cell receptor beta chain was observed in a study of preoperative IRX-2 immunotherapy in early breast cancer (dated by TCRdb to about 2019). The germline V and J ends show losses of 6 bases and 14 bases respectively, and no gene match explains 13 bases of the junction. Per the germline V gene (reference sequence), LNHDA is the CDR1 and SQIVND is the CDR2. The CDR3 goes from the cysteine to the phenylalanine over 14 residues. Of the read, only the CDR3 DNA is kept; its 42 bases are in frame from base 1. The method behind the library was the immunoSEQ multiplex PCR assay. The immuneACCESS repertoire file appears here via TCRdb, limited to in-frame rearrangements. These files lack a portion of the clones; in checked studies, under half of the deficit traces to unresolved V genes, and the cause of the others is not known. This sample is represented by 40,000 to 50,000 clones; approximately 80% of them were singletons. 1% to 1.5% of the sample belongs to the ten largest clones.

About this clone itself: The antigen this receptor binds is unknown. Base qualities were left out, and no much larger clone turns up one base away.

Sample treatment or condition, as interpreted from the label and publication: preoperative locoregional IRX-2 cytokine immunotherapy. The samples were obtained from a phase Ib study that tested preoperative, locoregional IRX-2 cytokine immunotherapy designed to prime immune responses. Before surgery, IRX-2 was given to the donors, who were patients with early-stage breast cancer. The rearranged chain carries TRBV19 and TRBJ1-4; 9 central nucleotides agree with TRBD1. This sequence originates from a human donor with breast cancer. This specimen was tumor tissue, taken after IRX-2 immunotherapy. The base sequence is TGTGCCAGTAGAGAGGACAGGGGAGGTCTCTCGCTGTTTTTT. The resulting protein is CASREDRGGLSLFF.